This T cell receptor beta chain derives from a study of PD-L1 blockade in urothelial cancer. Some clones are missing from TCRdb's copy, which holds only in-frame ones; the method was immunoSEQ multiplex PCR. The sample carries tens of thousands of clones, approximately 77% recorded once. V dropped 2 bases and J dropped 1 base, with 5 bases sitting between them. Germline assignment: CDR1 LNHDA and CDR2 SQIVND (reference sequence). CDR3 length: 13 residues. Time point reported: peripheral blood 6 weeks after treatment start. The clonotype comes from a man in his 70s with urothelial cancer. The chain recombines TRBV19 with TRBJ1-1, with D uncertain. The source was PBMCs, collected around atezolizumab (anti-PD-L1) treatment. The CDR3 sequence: CASSIQENTEAFF. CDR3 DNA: TGTGCCAGTAGTATACAGGAGAACACTGAAGCTTTCTTT.